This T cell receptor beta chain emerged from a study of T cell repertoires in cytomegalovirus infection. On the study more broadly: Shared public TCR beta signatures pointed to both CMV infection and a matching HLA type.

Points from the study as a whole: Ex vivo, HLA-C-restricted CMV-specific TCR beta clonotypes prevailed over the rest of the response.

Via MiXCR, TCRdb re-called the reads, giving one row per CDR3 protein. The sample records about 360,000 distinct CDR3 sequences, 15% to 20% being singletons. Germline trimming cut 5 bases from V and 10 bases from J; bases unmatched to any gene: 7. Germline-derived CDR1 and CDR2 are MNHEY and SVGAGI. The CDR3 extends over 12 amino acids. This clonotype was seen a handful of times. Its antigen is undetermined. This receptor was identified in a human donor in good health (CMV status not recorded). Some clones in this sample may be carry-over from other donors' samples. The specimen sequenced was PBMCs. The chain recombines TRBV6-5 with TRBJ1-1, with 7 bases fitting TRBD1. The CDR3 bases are TGTGCCAGCAGTACGGGACAGCAGCGAGCTTTCTTT. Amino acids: CASSTGQQRAFF.